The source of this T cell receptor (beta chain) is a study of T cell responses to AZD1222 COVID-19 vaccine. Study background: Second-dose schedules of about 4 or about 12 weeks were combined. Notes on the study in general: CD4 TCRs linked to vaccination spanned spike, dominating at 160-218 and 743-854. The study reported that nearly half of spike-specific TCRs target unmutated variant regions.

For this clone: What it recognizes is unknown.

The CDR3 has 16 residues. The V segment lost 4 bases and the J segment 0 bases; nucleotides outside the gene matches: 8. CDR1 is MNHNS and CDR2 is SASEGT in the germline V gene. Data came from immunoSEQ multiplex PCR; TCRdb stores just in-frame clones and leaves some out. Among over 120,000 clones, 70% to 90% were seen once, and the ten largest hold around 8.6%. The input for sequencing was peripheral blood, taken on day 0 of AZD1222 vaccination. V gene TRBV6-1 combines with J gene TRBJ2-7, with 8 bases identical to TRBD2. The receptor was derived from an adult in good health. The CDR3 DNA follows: TGTGCCAGCAGTGCCTTAGCGGGAAGGAGCTCCTACGAGCAGTACTTC. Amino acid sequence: CASSALAGRSSYEQYF.